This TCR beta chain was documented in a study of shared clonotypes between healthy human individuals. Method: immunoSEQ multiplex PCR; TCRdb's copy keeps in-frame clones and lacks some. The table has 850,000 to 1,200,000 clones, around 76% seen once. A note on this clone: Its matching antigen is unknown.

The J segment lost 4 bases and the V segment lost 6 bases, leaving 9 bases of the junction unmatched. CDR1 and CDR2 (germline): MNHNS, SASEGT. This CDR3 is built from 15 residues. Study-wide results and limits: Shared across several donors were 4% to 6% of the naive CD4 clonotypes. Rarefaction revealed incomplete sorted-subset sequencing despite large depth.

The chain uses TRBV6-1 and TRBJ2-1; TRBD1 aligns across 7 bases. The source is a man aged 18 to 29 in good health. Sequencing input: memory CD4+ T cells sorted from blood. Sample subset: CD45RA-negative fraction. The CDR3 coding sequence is TGTGCCAGCAGGAAAGGGACAGCACTTTACAATGAGCAGTTCTTC. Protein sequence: CASRKGTALYNEQFF.